This record looks at one TCR beta chain sequence and its context. Its antigen remains unknown. Molecular barcoding with unique molecular identifiers was used for the TCRbeta library. MiXCR was run by TCRdb on the PCR reads, yielding one entry per CDR3 protein. The data show approximately 500,000 distinct CDR3 sequences, 10% to 13% seen once. This sample stems from a study of T-cell reconstitution after alpha-beta-depleted transplantation in children. Study results and limitations: Diversity of TCRbeta at day 60 was high in some patients, arising from surviving recipient T cells and thymic progenitors. At around two months after transplant, the alpha-beta T cells were reportedly derived from several hundred expanded clones that came from non-depleted graft cells. It was newly produced T cells that mostly accounted for T-cell counts and diversity one year after transplant.

The material sequenced was PBMCs, taken before TCRalphabeta/CD19-depleted stem cell transplant. This TCR derives from a child between 2 and 9 years old with inherited bone marrow failure, due to receive a stem cell transplant.

In DNA, the CDR3 is TGCAGTGCTAGAGATCGCTTAGCGGGAGGGGATGGCTACGAGCAGTACTTC. It yields the protein CSARDRLAGGDGYEQYF. This rearrangement joins TRBV20-1 to TRBJ2-7; 11 nucleotides line up with TRBD2. The CDR3 runs 17 residues. The junction had 10 bases not matched to a gene; V was cut back by 0 bases and J by 3 bases. Germline V gene lookup returns CDR1 DFQATT and CDR2 SNEGSKA (reference sequence).